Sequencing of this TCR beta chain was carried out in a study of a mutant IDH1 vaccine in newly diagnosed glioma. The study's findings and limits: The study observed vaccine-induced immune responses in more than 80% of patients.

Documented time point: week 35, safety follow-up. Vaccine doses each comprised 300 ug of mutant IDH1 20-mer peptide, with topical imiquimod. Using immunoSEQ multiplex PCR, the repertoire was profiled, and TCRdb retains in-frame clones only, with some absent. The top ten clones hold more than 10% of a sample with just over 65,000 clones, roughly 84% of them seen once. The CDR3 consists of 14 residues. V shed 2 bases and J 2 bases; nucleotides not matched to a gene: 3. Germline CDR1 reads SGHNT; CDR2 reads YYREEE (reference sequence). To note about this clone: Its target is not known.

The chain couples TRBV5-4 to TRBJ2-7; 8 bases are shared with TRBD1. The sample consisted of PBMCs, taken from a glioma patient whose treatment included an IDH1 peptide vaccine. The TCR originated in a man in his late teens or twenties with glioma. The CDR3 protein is CASSFGTGAYEQYF. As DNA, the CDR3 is TGTGCCAGCAGCTTCGGGACAGGCGCCTACGAGCAGTACTTC.